Shown below are 4 T cell receptor beta chains from a single sample sequenced in a study of T cell responses to AZD1222 COVID-19 vaccine. Profiling relied on immunoSEQ multiplex PCR, and the TCRdb table lists in-frame clones only, not all of them. The top ten clones hold about 9.3% of a sample with nearly 90,000 clones, about 86% of them seen once. The specimen comprised peripheral blood, sampled on day 0 of MenACWY control vaccination. The receptors originated from an adult in good health.

This chain uses TRBV28 with TRBJ1-4; D is perhaps TRBD1 (5 bases). Germline CDR1 and CDR2: MDHEN and SYDVKM. Between the trimmed V and J ends, which lost 4 bases and 0 bases, there was a span of 9 bases. The CDR3 loop spans 15 amino acids. CDR3 nucleotides: TGTGCCAGCAGTTACGGGGCCGCAACTAATGAAAAACTGTTTTTT. As protein: CASSYGAATNEKLFF.

The chain links TRBV30 to TRBJ1-5, with 9 bases matching TRBD1. CDR3 length equals 14 residues. Germline-derived CDR1 and CDR2 are GTSNPN and SVGIG (reference sequence). After removal of 7 bases from V and 0 bases from J, the junction contained 4 bases not matched to a gene. The CDR3 region is CAYTTGGSNQPQHF. In DNA, the CDR3 is TGTGCCTACACGACAGGGGGTAGCAATCAGCCCCAGCATTTT.

V gene TRBV6-5 combines with J gene TRBJ2-1; D call uncertain. The germline CDR1 and CDR2 sequences are MNHEY and SVGAGI. CDR3 length: 14 amino acids. V was pared by 5 bases and J by 0 bases, with 8 bases between. The CDR3 reads CASSQSSSYNEQFF. CDR3 coding DNA: TGTGCCAGCAGTCAGTCGAGCTCCTACAATGAGCAGTTCTTC.

The V and J genes are TRBV6-5 and TRBJ1-4; D unresolved. The V gene's germline CDR1 is MNHEY and CDR2 SVGAGI. V lost 0 bases, J lost 10 bases, and 12 bases lay in between. This CDR3 region has 14 residues. The CDR3 nucleotides read TGTGCCAGCAGTTACTCGCGTGGAGTTGGAAAACTGTTTTTT. Its translation is CASSYSRGVGKLFF.